The text below deals with one T cell receptor (beta chain). In the source study's methods: Amplified reference gene primers provided the basis for estimating nucleated cell counts. TCRdb keeps only in-frame clones here, not all; method: immunoSEQ multiplex PCR. Clonal size and the V and J genes are those of that table, whereas D and trimming came from the DNA. This sample has about 260,000 clones, with 70% to 90% found just once. This sample was taken from a study of blood T cell repertoires in COVID-19. Study information: From the United States, Italy and Spain came samples of acute and convalescent COVID-19. Sources were T cells, B-cell-depleted T cells, or PBMCs; the material itself was cDNA or gDNA.

Trimming removed 0 bases at V and 6 bases at J, with 13 bases between. Per germline, CDR1 SGHTS and CDR2 YDEGEE. The CDR3 length is 15 residues. The chain recombines TRBV5-8 with TRBJ1-5; D is unclear. This sequence was found in a woman in her 40s with acute or convalescent COVID-19. The sample consisted of peripheral blood. The CDR3, as DNA: TGTGCCAGCAGCTTGGGCCTGCAGGAGGCTCAGCCCCAGCATTTT. It specifies CASSLGLQEAQPQHF.